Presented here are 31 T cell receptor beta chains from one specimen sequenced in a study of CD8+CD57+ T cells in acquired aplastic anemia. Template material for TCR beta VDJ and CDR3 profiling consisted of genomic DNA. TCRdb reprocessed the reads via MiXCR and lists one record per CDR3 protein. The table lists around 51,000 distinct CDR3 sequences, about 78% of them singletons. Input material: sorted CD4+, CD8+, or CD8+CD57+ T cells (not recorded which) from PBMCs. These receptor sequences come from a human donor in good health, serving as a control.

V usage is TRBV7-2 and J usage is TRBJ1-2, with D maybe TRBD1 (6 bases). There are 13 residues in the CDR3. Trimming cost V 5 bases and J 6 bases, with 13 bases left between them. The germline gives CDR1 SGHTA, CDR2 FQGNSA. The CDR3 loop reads CASSQGGVDGYTF. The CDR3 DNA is TGTGCCAGCAGCCAAGGGGGTGTCGATGGCTACACCTTC.

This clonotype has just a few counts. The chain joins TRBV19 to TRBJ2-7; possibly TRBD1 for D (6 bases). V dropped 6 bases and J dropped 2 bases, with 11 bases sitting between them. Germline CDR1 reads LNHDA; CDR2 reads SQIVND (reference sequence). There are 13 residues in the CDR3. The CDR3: CASSFGQTYEQYF. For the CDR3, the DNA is TGTGCCAGTAGCTTCGGACAGACCTACGAGCAGTACTTC.

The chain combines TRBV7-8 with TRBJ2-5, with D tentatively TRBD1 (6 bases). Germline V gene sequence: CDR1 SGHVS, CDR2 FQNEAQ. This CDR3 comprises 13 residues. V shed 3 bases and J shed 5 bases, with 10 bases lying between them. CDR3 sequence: CASSFYRDETQYF. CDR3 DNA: TGTGCCAGCAGCTTTTACAGGGACGAGACCCAGTACTTC.

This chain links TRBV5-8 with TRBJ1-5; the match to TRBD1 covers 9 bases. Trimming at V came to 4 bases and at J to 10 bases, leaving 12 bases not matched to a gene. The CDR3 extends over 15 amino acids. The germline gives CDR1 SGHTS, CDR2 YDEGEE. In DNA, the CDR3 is TGTGCCAGCAGCCTTGCCGGGACAGGGTATTCTCCCCAGCATTTT. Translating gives CASSLAGTGYSPQHF.

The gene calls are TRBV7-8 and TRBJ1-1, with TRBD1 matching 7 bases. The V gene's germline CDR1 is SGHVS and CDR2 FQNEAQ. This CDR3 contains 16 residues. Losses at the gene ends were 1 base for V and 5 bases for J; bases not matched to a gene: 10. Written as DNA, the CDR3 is TGTGCCAGCAGCTTAGATAACAGGGGAATGGAGACTGAAGCTTTCTTT. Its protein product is CASSLDNRGMETEAFF.

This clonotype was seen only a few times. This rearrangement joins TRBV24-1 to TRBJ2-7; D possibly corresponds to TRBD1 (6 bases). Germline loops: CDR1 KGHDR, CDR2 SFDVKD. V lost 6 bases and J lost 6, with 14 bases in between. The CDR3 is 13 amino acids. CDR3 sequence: CATSPTGYGEQYF. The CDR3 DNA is TGTGCCACCAGTCCTACAGGGTACGGCGAGCAGTACTTC.

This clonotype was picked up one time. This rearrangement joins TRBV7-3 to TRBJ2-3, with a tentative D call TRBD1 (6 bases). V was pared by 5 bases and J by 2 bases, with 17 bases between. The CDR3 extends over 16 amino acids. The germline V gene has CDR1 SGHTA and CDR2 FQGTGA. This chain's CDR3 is CASSTGRTANTDTQYF. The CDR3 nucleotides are TGTGCCAGCAGCACAGGGCGGACAGCGAACACAGATACGCAGTATTTT.

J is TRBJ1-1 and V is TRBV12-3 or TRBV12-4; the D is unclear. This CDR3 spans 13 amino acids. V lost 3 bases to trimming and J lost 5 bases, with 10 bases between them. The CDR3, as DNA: TGTGCCAGCAGTTTCCGGGTTGGGACTGAAGCTTTCTTT. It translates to CASSFRVGTEAFF.

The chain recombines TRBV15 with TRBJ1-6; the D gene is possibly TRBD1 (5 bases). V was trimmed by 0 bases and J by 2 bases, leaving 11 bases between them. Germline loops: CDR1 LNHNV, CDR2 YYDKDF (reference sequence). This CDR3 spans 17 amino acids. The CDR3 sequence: CATSRDPWDPYNSPLHF. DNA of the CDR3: TGTGCCACCAGCAGAGATCCATGGGACCCCTATAATTCACCCCTCCACTTT.

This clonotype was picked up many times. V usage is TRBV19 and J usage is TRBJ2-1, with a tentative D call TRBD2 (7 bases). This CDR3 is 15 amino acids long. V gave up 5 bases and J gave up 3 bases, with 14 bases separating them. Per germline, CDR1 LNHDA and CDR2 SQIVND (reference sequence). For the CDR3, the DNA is TGTGCCAGTAGTTTTGGGGGGGCGGACTACAATGAGCAGTTCTTC. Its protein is CASSFGGADYNEQFF. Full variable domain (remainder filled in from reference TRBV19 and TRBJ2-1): DGGITQSPKYLFRKEGQNVTLSCEQNLNHDAMYWYRQDPGQGLRLIYYSQIVNDFQKGDIAEGYSVSREKKESFPLTVTSAQKNPTAFYLCASSFGGADYNEQFFGPGTRLTVL.

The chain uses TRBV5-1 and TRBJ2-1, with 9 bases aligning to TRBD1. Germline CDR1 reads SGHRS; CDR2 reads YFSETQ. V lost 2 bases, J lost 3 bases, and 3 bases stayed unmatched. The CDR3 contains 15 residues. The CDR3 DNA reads TGCGCCAGCAGCTTTGGGACAGGGAGCTACAATGAGCAGTTCTTC. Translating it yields CASSFGTGSYNEQFF.

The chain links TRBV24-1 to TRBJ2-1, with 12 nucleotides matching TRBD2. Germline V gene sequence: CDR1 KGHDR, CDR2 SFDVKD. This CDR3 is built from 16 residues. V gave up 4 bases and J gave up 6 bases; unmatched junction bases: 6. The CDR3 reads CATSDRLAGAPNEQFF. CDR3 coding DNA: TGTGCCACCAGTGACAGACTAGCGGGAGCCCCCAATGAGCAGTTCTTC.

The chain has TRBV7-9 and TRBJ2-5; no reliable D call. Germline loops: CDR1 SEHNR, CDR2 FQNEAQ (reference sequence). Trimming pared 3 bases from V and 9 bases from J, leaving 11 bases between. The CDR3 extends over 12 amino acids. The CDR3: CASSLARAPQYF. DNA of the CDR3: TGTGCCAGCAGCTTGGCTAGGGCGCCCCAGTACTTC.

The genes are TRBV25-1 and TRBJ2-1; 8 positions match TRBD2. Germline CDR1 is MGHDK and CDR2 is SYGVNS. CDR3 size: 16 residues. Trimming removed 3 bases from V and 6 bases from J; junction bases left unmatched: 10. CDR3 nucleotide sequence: TGTGCCAGCAGTGATTACGGACTAGCTTCAGCCAATGAGCAGTTCTTC. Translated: CASSDYGLASANEQFF.

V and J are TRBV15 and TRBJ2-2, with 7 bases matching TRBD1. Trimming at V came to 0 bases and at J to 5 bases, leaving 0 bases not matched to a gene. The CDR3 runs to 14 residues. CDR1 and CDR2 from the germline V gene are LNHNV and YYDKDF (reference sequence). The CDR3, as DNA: TGTGCCACCAGCAGAGAACAGGGGACCGGGGAGCTGTTTTTT. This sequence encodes CATSREQGTGELFF.

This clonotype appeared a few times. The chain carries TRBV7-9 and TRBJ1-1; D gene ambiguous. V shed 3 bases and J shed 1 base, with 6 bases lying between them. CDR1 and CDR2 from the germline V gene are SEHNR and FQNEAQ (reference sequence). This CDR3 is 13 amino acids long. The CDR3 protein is CASSFGPNTEAFF. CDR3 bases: TGTGCCAGCAGCTTCGGACCGAACACTGAAGCTTTCTTT.

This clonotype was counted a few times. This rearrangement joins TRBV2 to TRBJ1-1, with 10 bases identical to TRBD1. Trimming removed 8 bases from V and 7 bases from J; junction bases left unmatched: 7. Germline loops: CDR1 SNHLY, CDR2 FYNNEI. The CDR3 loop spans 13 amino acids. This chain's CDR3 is CASETGTGDEAFF. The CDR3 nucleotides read TGTGCCAGCGAGACCGGGACAGGGGATGAAGCTTTCTTT.

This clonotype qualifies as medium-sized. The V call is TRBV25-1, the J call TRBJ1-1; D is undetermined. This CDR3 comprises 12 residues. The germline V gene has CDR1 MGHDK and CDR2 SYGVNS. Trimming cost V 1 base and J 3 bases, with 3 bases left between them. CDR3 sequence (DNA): TGTGCCAGCAGTGAATCCTACACTGAAGCTTTCTTT. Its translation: CASSESYTEAFF.

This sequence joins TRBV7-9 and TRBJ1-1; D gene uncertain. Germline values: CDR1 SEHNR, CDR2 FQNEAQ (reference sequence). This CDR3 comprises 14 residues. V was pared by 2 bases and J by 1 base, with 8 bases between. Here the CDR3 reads CASSLSGRNTEAFF. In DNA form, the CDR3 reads TGTGCCAGCAGCTTATCGGGCAGGAACACTGAAGCTTTCTTT.

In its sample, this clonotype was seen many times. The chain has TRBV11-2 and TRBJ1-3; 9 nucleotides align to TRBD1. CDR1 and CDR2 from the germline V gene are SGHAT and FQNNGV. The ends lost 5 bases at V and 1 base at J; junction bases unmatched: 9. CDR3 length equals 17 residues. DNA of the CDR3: TGTGCCAGCAGCACAGTTCCGGGACAGGGTTCTGGAAACACCATATATTTT. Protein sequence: CASSTVPGQGSGNTIYF.

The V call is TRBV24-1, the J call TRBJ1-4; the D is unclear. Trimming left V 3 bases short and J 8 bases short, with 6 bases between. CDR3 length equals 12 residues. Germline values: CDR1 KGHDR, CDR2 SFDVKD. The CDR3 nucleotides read TGTGCCACCAGTGATCACGGCGAAAAACTGTTTTTT. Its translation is CATSDHGEKLFF.

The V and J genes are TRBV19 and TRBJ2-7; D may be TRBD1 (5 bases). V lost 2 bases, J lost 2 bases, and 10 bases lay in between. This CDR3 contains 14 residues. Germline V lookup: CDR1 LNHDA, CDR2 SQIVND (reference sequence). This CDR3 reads CASSIRRGTYEQYF. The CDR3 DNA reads TGTGCCAGTAGTATACGTAGGGGCACCTACGAGCAGTACTTC.

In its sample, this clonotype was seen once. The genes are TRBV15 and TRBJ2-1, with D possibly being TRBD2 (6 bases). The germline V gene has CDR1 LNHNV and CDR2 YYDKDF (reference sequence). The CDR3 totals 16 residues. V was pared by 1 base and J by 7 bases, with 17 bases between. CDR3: CATSRVGLGGPNEQFF. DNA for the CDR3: TGTGCCACCAGCAGAGTTGGGTTGGGGGGACCAAATGAGCAGTTCTTC.

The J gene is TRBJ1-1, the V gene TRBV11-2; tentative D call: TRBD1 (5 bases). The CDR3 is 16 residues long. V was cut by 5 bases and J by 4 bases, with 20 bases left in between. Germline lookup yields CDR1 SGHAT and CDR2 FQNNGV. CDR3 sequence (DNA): TGTGCCAGCAGCCAAGAGTTGAGCGGACACCTCACTGAAGCTTTCTTT. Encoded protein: CASSQELSGHLTEAFF.

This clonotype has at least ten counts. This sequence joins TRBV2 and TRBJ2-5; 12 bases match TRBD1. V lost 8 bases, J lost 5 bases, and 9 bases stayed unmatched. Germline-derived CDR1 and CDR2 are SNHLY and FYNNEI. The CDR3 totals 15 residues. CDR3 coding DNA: TGTGCCAGCGAGACCGGGACAGGGGGCCTGGAGACCCAGTACTTC. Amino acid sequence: CASETGTGGLETQYF.

CDR3 residues: CATSDSRRRNTEAFF. CDR3 DNA: TGTGCCACCAGTGACAGCAGGAGACGGAACACTGAAGCTTTCTTT. The gene calls are TRBV24-1 and TRBJ1-1; unclear D gene. This CDR3 spans 15 amino acids. CDR1 and CDR2 from the germline V gene are KGHDR and SFDVKD. V lost 4 bases and J 1 base, leaving 12 bases between the germline ends.

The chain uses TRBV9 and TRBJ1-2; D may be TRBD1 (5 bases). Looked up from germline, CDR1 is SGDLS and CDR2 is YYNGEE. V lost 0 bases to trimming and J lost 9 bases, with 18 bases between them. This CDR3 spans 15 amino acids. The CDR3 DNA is TGTGCCAGCAGCGTAGAGGGGCCTAGGGTGTACTGCTACACCTTC. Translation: CASSVEGPRVYCYTF.

CDR3 sequence (DNA): TGCAGTGCTCTGGACAGGGGGCGAGGAGGCTACACCTTC. It yields the protein CSALDRGRGGYTF. The rearrangement links TRBV20-1 to TRBJ1-2, with 11 bases identical to TRBD1. Germline V CDR1 and CDR2: DFQATT, SNEGSKA (reference sequence). V lost 5 bases to trimming and J lost 8 bases; unmatched junction nucleotides: 7. This CDR3 is built from 13 residues.

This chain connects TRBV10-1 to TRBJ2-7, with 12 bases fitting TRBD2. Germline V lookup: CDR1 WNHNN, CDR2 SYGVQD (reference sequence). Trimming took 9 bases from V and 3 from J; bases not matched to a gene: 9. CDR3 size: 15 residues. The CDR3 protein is CARPRLAGDCYEQYF. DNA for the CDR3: TGCGCCAGACCTAGACTAGCGGGAGACTGCTACGAGCAGTACTTC.

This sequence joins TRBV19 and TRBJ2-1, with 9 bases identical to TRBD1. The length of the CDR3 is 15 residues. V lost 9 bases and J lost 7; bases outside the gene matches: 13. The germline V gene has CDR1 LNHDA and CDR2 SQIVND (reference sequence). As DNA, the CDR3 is TGTGCCAGCTCCCTCCGGGACAGGGTACGAAATGAGCAGTTCTTC. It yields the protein CASSLRDRVRNEQFF.

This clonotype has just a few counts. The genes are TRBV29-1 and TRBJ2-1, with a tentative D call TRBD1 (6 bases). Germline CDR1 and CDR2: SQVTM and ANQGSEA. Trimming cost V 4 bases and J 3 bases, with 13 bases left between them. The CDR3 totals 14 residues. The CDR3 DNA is TGCAGCGTTGCACCGAGGGACAACTACAATGAGCAGTTCTTC. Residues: CSVAPRDNYNEQFF.